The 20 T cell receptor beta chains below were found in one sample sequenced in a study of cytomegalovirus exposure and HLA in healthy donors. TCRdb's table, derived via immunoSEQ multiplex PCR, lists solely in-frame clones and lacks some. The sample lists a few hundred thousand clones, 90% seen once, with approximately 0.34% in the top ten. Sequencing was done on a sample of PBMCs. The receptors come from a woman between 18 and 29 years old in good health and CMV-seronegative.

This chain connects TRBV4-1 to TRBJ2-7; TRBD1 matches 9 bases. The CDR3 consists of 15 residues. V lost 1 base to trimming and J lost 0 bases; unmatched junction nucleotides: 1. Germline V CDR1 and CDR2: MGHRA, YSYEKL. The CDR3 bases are TGCGCCAGCAGCCAAGCACAGGGGGCCTCCTACGAGCAGTACTTC. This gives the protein CASSQAQGASYEQYF.

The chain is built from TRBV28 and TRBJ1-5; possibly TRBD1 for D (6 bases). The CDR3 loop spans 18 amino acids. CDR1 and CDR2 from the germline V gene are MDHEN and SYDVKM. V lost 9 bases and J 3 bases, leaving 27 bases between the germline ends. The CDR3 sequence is CASLHGRDTMSFNQPQHF. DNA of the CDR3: TGTGCCAGTCTCCACGGTCGGGACACAATGTCTTTCAATCAGCCCCAGCATTTT.

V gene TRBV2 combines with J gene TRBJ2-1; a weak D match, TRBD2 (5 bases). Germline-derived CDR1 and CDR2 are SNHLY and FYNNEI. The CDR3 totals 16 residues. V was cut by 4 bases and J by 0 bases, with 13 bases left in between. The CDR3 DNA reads TGTGCCAGCAGTGGAGGGAGCTGGGGCTCCTACAATGAGCAGTTCTTC. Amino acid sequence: CASSGGSWGSYNEQFF.

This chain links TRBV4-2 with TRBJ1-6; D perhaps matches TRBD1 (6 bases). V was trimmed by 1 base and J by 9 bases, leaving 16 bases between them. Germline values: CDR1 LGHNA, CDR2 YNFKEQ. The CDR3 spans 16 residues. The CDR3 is CASSQAGTSVGSPLHF. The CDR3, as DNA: TGTGCCAGCAGCCAAGCCGGGACATCCGTCGGTTCACCCCTCCACTTT.

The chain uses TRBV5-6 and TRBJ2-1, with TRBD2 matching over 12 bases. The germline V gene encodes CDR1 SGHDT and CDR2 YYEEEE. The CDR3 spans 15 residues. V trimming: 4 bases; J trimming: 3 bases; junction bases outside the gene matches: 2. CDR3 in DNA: TGTGCCAGCAGCGTACTAGCGGGGGGCTACAATGAGCAGTTCTTC. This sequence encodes CASSVLAGGYNEQFF.

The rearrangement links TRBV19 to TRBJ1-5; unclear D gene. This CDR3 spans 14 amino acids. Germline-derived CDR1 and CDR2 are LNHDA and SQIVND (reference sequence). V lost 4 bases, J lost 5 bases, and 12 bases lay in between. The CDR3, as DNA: TGTGCCAGTAGTAGAGGAGGGTTCGATCAGCCCCAGCATTTT. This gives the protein CASSRGGFDQPQHF.

CDR3: CASSTAQGSGEQYV. In DNA, the CDR3 is TGTGCCAGCAGTACAGCACAGGGGTCCGGCGAGCAGTACGTC. V usage is TRBV28 and J usage is TRBJ2-7; 7 bases align to TRBD1. The germline V gene encodes CDR1 MDHEN and CDR2 SYDVKM. The CDR3 runs 14 residues. V lost 5 bases to trimming and J lost 6 bases; unmatched junction nucleotides: 10.

Here the CDR3 DNA reads TGTGCCAGCAGCGTAGGGGCAGGGGGAGCTTTCTTT. It yields the protein CASSVGAGGAFF. The chain combines TRBV9 with TRBJ1-1, with TRBD1 matching 7 bases. V dropped 0 bases and J dropped 10; count of bases not matched to a gene: 3. The CDR3 sequence is 12 residues long. The germline gives CDR1 SGDLS, CDR2 YYNGEE.

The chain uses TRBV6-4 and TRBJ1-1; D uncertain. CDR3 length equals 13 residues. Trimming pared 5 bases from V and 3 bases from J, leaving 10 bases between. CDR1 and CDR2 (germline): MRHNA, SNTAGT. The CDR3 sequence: CASSSQEDTEAFF. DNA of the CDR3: TGTGCCAGCAGTTCTCAGGAGGACACTGAAGCTTTCTTT.

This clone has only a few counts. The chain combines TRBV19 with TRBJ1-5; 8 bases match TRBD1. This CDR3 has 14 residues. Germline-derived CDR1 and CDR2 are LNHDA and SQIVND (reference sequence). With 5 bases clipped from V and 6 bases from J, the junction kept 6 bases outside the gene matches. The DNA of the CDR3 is TGTGCCAGTAGTTATCAGGGGGCCAGTCAGCCCCAGCATTTT. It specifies CASSYQGASQPQHF.

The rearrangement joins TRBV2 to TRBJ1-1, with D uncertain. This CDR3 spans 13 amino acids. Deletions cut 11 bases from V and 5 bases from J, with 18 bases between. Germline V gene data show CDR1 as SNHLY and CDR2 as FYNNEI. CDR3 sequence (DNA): TGTGCCTTTCGGCCGAGATTACAGACTGAAGCTTTCTTT. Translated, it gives CAFRPRLQTEAFF.

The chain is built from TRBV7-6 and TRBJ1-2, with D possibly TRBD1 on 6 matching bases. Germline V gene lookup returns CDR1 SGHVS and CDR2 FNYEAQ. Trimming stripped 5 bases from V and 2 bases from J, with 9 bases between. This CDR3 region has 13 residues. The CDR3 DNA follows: TGTGCCAGCAGCCCAGGACAGAACTATGGCTACACCTTC. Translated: CASSPGQNYGYTF.

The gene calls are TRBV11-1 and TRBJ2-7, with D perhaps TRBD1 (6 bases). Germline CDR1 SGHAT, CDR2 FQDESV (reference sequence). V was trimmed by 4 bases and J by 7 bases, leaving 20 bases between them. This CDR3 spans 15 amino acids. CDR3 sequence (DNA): TGTGCCAGCAGCTCCCAGCTAGAGGGGGTATGGGAGCAGTACTTC. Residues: CASSSQLEGVWEQYF.

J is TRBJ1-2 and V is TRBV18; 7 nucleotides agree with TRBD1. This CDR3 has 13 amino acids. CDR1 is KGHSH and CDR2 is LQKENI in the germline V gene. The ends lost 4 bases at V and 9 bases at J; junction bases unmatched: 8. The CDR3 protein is CASSLRQGDSYTF. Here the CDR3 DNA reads TGTGCCAGCTCACTACGACAGGGAGATAGCTACACCTTC.

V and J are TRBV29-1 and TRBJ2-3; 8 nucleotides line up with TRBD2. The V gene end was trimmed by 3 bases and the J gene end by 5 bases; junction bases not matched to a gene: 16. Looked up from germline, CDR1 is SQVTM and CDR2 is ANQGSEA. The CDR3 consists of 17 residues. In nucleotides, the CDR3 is TGCAGCGTTGATGGGGGCCAGCGGGGGCAACCCATAGATACGCAGTATTTT. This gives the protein CSVDGGQRGQPIDTQYF.

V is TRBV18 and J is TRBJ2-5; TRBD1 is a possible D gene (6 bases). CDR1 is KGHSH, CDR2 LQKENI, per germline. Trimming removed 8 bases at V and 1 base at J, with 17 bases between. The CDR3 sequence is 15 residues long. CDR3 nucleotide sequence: TGTGCCAGCACCCCGACAGGAGGAGGCCAAGAGACCCAGTACTTC. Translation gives CASTPTGGGQETQYF.

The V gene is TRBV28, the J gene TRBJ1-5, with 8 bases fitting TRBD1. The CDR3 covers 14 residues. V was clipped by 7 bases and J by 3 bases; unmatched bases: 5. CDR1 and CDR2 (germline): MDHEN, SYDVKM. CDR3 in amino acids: CASTWTGYNQPQHF. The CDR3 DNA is TGTGCCAGCACCTGGACAGGGTACAATCAGCCCCAGCATTTT. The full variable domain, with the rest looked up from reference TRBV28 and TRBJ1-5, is DVKVTQSSRYLVKRTGEKVFLECVQDMDHENMFWYRQDPGLGLRLIYFSYDVKMKEKGDIPEGYSVSREKKERFSLILESASTNQTSMYLCASTWTGYNQPQHFGDGTRLSIL.

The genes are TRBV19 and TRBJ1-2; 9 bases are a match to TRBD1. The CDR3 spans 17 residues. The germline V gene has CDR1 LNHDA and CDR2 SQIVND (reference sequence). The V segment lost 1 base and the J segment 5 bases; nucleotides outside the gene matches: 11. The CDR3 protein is CASSIVPGQGNLYGYTF. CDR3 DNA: TGTGCCAGTAGTATAGTACCCGGACAGGGGAACTTATATGGCTACACCTTC.

In nucleotides, the CDR3 is TGTGCCAGCCGCGGACAGGGACGGTACCAAGAGACCCAGTACTTC. As protein: CASRGQGRYQETQYF. The rearrangement uses TRBV27 and TRBJ2-5; 8 bases agree with TRBD1. The CDR3 runs 15 residues. Germline values: CDR1 MNHEY, CDR2 SMNVEV (reference sequence). V lost 8 bases, J lost 0 bases, and 8 bases stayed unmatched.

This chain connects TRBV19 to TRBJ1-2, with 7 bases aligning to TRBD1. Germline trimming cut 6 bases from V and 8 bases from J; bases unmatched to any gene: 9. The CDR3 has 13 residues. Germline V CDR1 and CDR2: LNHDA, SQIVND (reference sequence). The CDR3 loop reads CASRAGTADGYTF. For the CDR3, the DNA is TGTGCCAGTAGAGCCGGGACAGCTGACGGCTACACCTTC.